Each of the 18 T cell receptor beta chains below was sequenced from the same sample in a study of blood T cell repertoires in COVID-19 (dated by TCRdb to 2018 to 2021). Library generation was performed with the immunoSEQ multiplex PCR assay. In TCRdb, the immuneACCESS table is reduced to in-frame sequences with V and J assigned. These tables do not hold every clone; where another copy was compared, an unresolved V gene accounts for under half, and the others remain unexplained. For this sample there are approximately 320,000 clones; roughly 89% appear just once. About 9.8% of the sample is taken by the ten largest. Sequencing was done on a sample of PBMCs or T cells enriched from blood (not recorded which). These TCRs come from a young woman who had recovered from COVID-19.

V gene TRBV10-3 combines with J gene TRBJ2-7, with TRBD2 identical over 8 bases. The germline CDR1 and CDR2 sequences are ENHRY and SYGVKD. The CDR3 is made up of 18 amino acids. Unmatched junction bases numbered 19, after V lost 4 bases and J lost 5 bases. The CDR3 sequence: CAISGIAGTAGSGDEQYF. The CDR3 DNA reads as TGTGCCATCAGTGGGATAGCGGGAACGGCGGGTTCCGGAGACGAGCAGTACTTC.

This clone was detected many times. The genes are TRBV5-1 and TRBJ1-6; TRBD1 matches 7 bases. The V segment lost 3 bases and the J segment 7 bases; nucleotides outside the gene matches: 4. The CDR3 covers 14 residues. In germline, CDR1 is SGHRS, CDR2 YFSETQ. CDR3 loop: CASSSDRDNSPLHF. The CDR3 bases are TGCGCCAGCAGCTCCGACAGGGACAATTCACCCCTCCACTTT.

This chain links TRBV19 with TRBJ1-2; TRBD1 matches at 12 bases. The ends lost 10 bases at V and 6 bases at J; junction bases unmatched: 3. CDR3 length equals 12 residues. CDR1 and CDR2 (germline): LNHDA, SQIVND (reference sequence). The CDR3 coding sequence is TGTGCCATACGGGACAGGGGGCATGGCTACACCTTC. It is translated as CAIRDRGHGYTF.

Note on this clone: Different DNA sequences within this sample yield the same CDR3. The V gene is TRBV3-1 (or the pseudogene TRBV3-2), the J gene TRBJ1-2; the D is unclear. From germline, CDR1 is LGHDT and CDR2 YNNKEL (reference sequence). Trimming took 3 bases from V and 8 from J, leaving 7 bases between them. The CDR3 runs 11 residues. CDR3 DNA: TGTGCCAGCAGCCAGGGAGGAGGCTACACCTTC. Translating it yields CASSQGGGYTF.

As DNA, the CDR3 is TGTGCCTGGAGTGTACGTGGGCTTTACACTGAAGCTTTCTTT. This codes for CAWSVRGLYTEAFF. The V gene is TRBV30, the J gene TRBJ1-1; D gene unclear. The CDR3 has 14 amino acids. Trimming cost V 0 bases and J 3 bases, with 11 bases left between them. CDR1 and CDR2 from the germline V gene are GTSNPN and SVGIG (reference sequence).

The V and J genes are TRBV28 and TRBJ1-3; TRBD1 matches 8 bases. The CDR3 consists of 15 residues. Germline V gene sequence: CDR1 MDHEN, CDR2 SYDVKM. Losses at the gene ends were 4 bases for V and 2 bases for J; bases not matched to a gene: 4. CDR3: CASSSQGATGNTIYF. Written as DNA, the CDR3 is TGTGCCAGCAGTTCCCAGGGGGCTACTGGAAACACCATATATTTT.

V gene TRBV9 combines with J gene TRBJ2-7; the D gene is possibly TRBD2 (6 bases). With 4 bases removed from V and 6 bases from J, the gap between germline ends came to 17 bases. Germline V gene sequence: CDR1 SGDLS, CDR2 YYNGEE. The CDR3 runs 14 residues. CDR3 loop: CASSPQAGSSEQYF. The CDR3 DNA follows: TGTGCCAGCAGCCCCCAGGCGGGGTCTTCCGAGCAGTACTTC.

The rearrangement uses TRBV19 and TRBJ1-3; 7 nucleotides line up with TRBD1. V lost 5 bases to trimming and J lost 3 bases; unmatched junction nucleotides: 4. This CDR3 region has 14 residues. Germline V CDR1 and CDR2: LNHDA, SQIVND (reference sequence). CDR3 bases: TGTGCCAGTAGTGCGACAGGGATTGGAAACACCATATATTTT. Translating it yields CASSATGIGNTIYF. Based on the CDR3 plus reference TRBV19 and TRBJ1-3, the full variable domain is DGGITQSPKYLFRKEGQNVTLSCEQNLNHDAMYWYRQDPGQGLRLIYYSQIVNDFQKGDIAEGYSVSREKKESFPLTVTSAQKNPTAFYLCASSATGIGNTIYFGEGSWLTVV.

This clone came up once. The chain uses TRBV5-1 and TRBJ2-7, with 7 positions matching TRBD1. The germline V gene has CDR1 SGHRS and CDR2 YFSETQ. CDR3 length: 14 residues. With V trimmed by 9 bases and J by 0 bases, 9 bases remained unmatched. Here the CDR3 DNA reads TGCGCCACCGGGAAGGGGGCGAGCTCCTACGAGCAGTACTTC. Translating it yields CATGKGASSYEQYF.

This sequence joins TRBV7-6 and TRBJ2-5; possible D gene TRBD2, 7 bases. Trimming shortened V by 5 bases and J by 1 base, and 17 bases separated the two germline ends. The length of the CDR3 is 16 residues. The germline V gene encodes CDR1 SGHVS and CDR2 FNYEAQ. CDR3 DNA: TGTGCCAGCAGCCGCTACCGGGGGGCCCCCCAAGAGACCCAGTACTTC. As protein: CASSRYRGAPQETQYF.

The V call is TRBV7-3, the J call TRBJ2-1; tentative D call: TRBD2 (6 bases). Germline CDR1 and CDR2: SGHTA and FQGTGA. Trimming removed 2 bases at V and 4 bases at J, with 15 bases between. The CDR3 consists of 16 residues. The CDR3 coding sequence is TGTGCCAGCAGCTTACGGCGGGACTCCCATTACAATGAGCAGTTCTTC. This codes for CASSLRRDSHYNEQFF.

V and J are TRBV7-9 and TRBJ2-1, with D possibly being TRBD1 (6 bases). Germline values: CDR1 SEHNR, CDR2 FQNEAQ (reference sequence). This CDR3 comprises 13 residues. The CDR3 reads CANGQGTYNEQFF. The CDR3 nucleotides read TGTGCTAACGGGCAGGGGACCTACAATGAGCAGTTCTTC. The complete variable domain, with remaining parts taken from reference TRBV7-9 and TRBJ2-1, reads DTGVSQNPRHKITKRGQNVTFRCDPISEHNRLYWYRQTLGQGPEFLTYFQNEAQLEKSRLLSDRFSAERPKGSFSTLEIQRTEQGDSAMYLCANGQGTYNEQFFGPGTRLTVL.

This chain joins TRBV7-3 and TRBJ2-5; tentatively, D is TRBD2 (6 bases). Germline V gene sequence: CDR1 SGHTA, CDR2 FQGTGA. CDR3 length equals 14 residues. Trimming removed 6 bases from V and 1 base from J, with 12 bases in between. In nucleotides, the CDR3 is TGTGCCAGCAGGCGGGGTGGTCCCCAAGAGACCCAGTACTTC. Encoded protein: CASRRGGPQETQYF.

V and J are TRBV19 and TRBJ1-2, with D perhaps matching TRBD1 (6 bases). CDR3 size: 20 residues. V lost 3 bases, J lost 3 bases, and 29 bases lay in between. Germline loops: CDR1 LNHDA, CDR2 SQIVND (reference sequence). This chain's CDR3 is CASSIRGGSVGVVEYYGYTF. The CDR3 nucleotides read TGTGCCAGTAGTATCCGAGGGGGTTCAGTCGGGGTGGTGGAGTACTATGGCTACACCTTC.

The V call is TRBV18, the J call TRBJ2-5; tentative D call: TRBD1 (6 bases). Trimming pared 1 base from V and 2 bases from J, leaving 11 bases between. CDR3 size: 15 residues. CDR1 is KGHSH and CDR2 is LQKENI in the germline V gene. The CDR3 here is CASSPLQGSQETQYF. CDR3 DNA sequence: TGTGCCAGCTCACCACTACAGGGTTCGCAAGAGACCCAGTACTTC.

For the CDR3, the DNA is TGTGCCAGCAGCCGTCTGTGGCAGGGGGCAAACACTGAAGCTTTCTTT. Translating it yields CASSRLWQGANTEAFF. The chain recombines TRBV3-1 (or the pseudogene TRBV3-2) with TRBJ1-1, with TRBD1 matching over 8 bases. CDR1 is LGHDT, CDR2 YNNKEL, per germline (reference sequence). The J segment lost 2 bases and the V segment lost 4 bases, leaving 9 bases of the junction unmatched. This CDR3 spans 16 amino acids.

The DNA for the CDR3 is TGTGCCACCAGCGGGCGGGAGAGAGGTGATACGCAGTATTTT. It codes for CATSGRERGDTQYF. The V gene is TRBV15, the J gene TRBJ2-3, with TRBD2 matching 7 bases. The V gene's germline CDR1 is LNHNV and CDR2 YYDKDF (reference sequence). The CDR3 is 14 amino acids. J lost 6 bases, V lost 5 bases, and 8 bases had no gene match.

The rearrangement joins TRBV11-2 to TRBJ2-1; no firm D call. Between the trimmed V and J ends, which lost 3 bases and 7 bases, there was a span of 16 bases. Germline lookup yields CDR1 SGHAT and CDR2 FQNNGV. This CDR3 has 15 residues. CDR3 protein: CASSFYVGLVNEQFF. CDR3 DNA sequence: TGTGCCAGCAGCTTTTATGTCGGGTTGGTGAATGAGCAGTTCTTC.